Reported below is one T cell receptor (beta chain). Its matching antigen is unknown. These data come from a study of T-cell reconstitution after alpha-beta-depleted transplantation in children. Germline V gene lookup returns CDR1 LNHNV and CDR2 YYDKDF (reference sequence). V lost 4 bases to trimming and J lost 6 bases; unmatched junction nucleotides: 21. This CDR3 comprises 20 residues. Broader study findings: Some patients' high day-60 TCRbeta diversity was attributed to recipient cells surviving conditioning. Several hundred expanded graft clones reportedly were the source of alpha-beta T cells about two months after transplant.

During its preparation, the TCRbeta library received unique molecular identifiers. Each CDR3 protein is one row after TCRdb ran MiXCR on the PCR reads. The profile covers 610,000 or so distinct CDR3 sequences, with approximately 30% appearing a single time and approximately 33% taken by the ten largest. Sequencing used PBMCs, obtained before TCRalphabeta/CD19-depleted stem cell transplant. The TCR was taken from a boy younger than two with Wiskott-Aldrich syndrome, due to receive a stem cell transplant. The genes are TRBV15 and TRBJ2-5; 12 bases map to TRBD2. The CDR3, as DNA: TGTGCCACCAGCAAGACTTGGGGCTTTCCGAAGACTAGCGGGAGACAGACCCAGTACTTC. Protein product: CATSKTWGFPKTSGRQTQYF.